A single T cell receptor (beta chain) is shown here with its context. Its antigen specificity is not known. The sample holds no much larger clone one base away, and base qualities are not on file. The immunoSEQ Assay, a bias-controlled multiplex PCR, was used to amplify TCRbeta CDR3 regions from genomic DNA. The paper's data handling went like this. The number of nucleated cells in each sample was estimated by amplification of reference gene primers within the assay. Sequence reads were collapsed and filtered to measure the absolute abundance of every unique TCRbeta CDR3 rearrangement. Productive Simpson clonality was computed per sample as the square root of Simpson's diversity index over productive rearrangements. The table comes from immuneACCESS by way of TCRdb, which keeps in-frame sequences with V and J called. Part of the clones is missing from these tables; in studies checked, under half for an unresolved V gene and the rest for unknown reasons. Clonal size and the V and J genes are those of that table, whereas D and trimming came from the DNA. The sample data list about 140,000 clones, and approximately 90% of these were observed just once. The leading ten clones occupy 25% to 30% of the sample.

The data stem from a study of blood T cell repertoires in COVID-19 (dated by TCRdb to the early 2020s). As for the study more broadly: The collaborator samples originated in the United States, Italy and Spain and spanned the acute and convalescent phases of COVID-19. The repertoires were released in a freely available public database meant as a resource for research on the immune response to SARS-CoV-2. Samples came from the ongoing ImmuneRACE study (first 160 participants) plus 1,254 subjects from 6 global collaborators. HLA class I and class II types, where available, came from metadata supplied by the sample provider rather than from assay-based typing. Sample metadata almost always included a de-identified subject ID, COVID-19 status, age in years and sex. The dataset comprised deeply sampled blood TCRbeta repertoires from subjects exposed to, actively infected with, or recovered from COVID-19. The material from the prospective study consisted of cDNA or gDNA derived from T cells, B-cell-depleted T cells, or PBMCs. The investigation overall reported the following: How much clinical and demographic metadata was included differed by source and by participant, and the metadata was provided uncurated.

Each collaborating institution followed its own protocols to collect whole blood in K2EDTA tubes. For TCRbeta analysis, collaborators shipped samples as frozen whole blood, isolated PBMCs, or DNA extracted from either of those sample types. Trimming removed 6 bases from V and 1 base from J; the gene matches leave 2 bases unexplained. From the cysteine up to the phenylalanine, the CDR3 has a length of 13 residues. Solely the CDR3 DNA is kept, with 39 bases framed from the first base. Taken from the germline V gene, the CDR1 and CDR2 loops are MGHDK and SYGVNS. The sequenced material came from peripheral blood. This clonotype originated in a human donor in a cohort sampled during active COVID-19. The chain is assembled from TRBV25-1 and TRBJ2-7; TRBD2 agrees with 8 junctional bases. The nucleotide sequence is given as TGTGCCAGCAGATTAGCGGGATCCTACGAGCAGTACTTC. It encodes CASRLAGSYEQYF.